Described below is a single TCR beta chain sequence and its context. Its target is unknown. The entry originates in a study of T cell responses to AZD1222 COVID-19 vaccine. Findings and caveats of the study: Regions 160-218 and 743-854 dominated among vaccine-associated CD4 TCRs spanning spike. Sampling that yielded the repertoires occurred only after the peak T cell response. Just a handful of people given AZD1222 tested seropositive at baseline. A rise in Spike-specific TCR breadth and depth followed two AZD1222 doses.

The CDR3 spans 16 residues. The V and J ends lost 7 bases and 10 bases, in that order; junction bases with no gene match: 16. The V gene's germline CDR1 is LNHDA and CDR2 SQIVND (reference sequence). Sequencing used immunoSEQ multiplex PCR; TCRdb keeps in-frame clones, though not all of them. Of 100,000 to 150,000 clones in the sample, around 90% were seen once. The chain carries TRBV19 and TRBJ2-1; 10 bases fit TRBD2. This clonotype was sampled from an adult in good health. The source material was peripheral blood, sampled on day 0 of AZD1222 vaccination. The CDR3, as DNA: TGTGCCAGTAATCCCCGTCGCCTAGCGGGAGTGAACGAGCAGTTCTTC. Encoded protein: CASNPRRLAGVNEQFF. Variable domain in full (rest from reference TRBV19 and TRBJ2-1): DGGITQSPKYLFRKEGQNVTLSCEQNLNHDAMYWYRQDPGQGLRLIYYSQIVNDFQKGDIAEGYSVSREKKESFPLTVTSAQKNPTAFYLCASNPRRLAGVNEQFFGPGTRLTVL.